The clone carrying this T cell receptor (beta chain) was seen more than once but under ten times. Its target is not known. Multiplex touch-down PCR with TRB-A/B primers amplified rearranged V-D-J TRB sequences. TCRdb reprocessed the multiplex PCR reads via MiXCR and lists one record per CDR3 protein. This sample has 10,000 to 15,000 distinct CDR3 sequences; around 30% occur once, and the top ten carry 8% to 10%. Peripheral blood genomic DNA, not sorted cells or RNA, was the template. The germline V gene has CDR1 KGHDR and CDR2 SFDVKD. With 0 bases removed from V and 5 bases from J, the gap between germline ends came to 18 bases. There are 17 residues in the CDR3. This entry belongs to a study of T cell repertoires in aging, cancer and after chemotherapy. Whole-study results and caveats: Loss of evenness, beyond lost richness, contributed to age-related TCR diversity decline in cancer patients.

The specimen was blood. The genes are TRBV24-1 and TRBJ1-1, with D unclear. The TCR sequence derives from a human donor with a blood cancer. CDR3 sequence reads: CATSDLAKPRPNTEAFF. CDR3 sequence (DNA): TGTGCCACCAGTGATTTGGCCAAGCCGCGACCGAATACTGAAGCTTTCTTT.